The 17 T cell receptor beta chains presented below share a single source sample, sequenced in a study of cytomegalovirus exposure and HLA in healthy donors. PCR employed 60 Vbeta and 13 Jbeta primers. TCRdb's table, derived via immunoSEQ multiplex PCR, lists solely in-frame clones and lacks some. The sample lists roughly 200,000 clones; 76% were seen once. Sequencing used PBMCs. These receptors were obtained from a man younger than 30 in good health and CMV-seronegative.

This chain links TRBV28 with TRBJ2-7; 8 bases map to TRBD1. In germline, CDR1 is MDHEN, CDR2 SYDVKM. The V and J ends lost 8 bases and 4 bases, in that order; junction bases with no gene match: 10. CDR3 length equals 14 residues. CDR3 region: CASQGQGVFYEQYF. CDR3 nucleotide sequence: TGTGCCAGCCAAGGACAGGGCGTGTTTTACGAGCAGTACTTC.

This clone was seen once. The chain carries TRBV7-2 and TRBJ1-1; TRBD1 matches 8 bases. The CDR3 sequence is 14 residues long. Germline V gene sequence: CDR1 SGHTA, CDR2 FQGNSA. Losses at the gene ends were 5 bases for V and 1 base for J; bases not matched to a gene: 3. The CDR3 reads CASSADRANTEAFF. The CDR3 bases are TGTGCCAGCAGCGCGGACAGGGCGAACACTGAAGCTTTCTTT. The variable domain in full, with the rest retrieved from reference TRBV7-2 and TRBJ1-1, is GAGVSQSPSNKVTEKGKDVELRCDPISGHTALYWYRQSLGQGLEFLIYFQGNSAPDKSGLPSDRFSAERTGGSVSTLTIQRTQQEDSAVYLCASSADRANTEAFFGQGTRLTVV.

The V call is TRBV10-1, the J call TRBJ2-1; 8 bases are shared with TRBD2. The CDR3 length is 16 residues. The germline CDR1 and CDR2 sequences are WNHNN and SYGVQD (reference sequence). J gave up 2 bases and V 2 bases, and 5 bases lay outside the gene matches. The CDR3 reads CASSERGGVPYNEQFF. The CDR3 bases are TGCGCCAGCAGTGAGCGGGGGGGAGTCCCCTACAATGAGCAGTTCTTC.

This rearrangement joins TRBV19 to TRBJ2-1; D is possibly TRBD1 (6 bases). CDR3 length: 15 amino acids. V lost 6 bases to trimming and J lost 2 bases, with 14 bases between them. Per the germline V gene, CDR1 is LNHDA and CDR2 is SQIVND (reference sequence). Here the CDR3 DNA reads TGTGCCAGTAGGCCCCGGGACAACCCCTACAATGAGCAGTTCTTC. As protein: CASRPRDNPYNEQFF.

The chain is built from TRBV19 and TRBJ1-1, with TRBD1 matching 7 bases. The CDR3 runs 13 residues. Trimming took 10 bases from V and 4 from J; bases not matched to a gene: 9. Germline V gives CDR1 LNHDA, CDR2 SQIVND (reference sequence). The CDR3 reads CATRQGATTEAFF. The CDR3 coding sequence is TGTGCCACCAGACAGGGAGCCACCACTGAAGCTTTCTTT.

The chain recombines TRBV6-6 with TRBJ2-7; 8 nucleotides agree with TRBD2. The CDR3 runs to 14 residues. From germline, CDR1 is MNHNY and CDR2 SVGAGI (reference sequence). V was clipped by 2 bases and J by 3 bases; unmatched bases: 3. CDR3 sequence: CASSYVAGLYEQYF. DNA for the CDR3: TGTGCCAGCAGTTACGTAGCGGGACTCTACGAGCAGTACTTC.

The V and J genes are TRBV9 and TRBJ1-4, with TRBD1 matching over 7 bases. The CDR3 runs to 16 residues. The germline V gene has CDR1 SGDLS and CDR2 YYNGEE. V trimming: 0 bases; J trimming: 7 bases; junction bases outside the gene matches: 9. CDR3 nucleotides: TGTGCCAGCAGCGTAGCTAGGGACAGTATCACTGAAAAACTGTTTTTT. Protein: CASSVARDSITEKLFF.

The chain is built from TRBV30 and TRBJ1-1; D gene ambiguous. Germline loops: CDR1 GTSNPN, CDR2 SVGIG (reference sequence). The CDR3 covers 11 residues. V was cut by 3 bases and J by 6 bases, with 8 bases left in between. The CDR3 sequence is CAWSGYAEAFF. In DNA, the CDR3 is TGTGCCTGGAGCGGGTATGCTGAAGCTTTCTTT.

The CDR3 sequence: CASSFGDTKNIQYF. In nucleotides, the CDR3 is TGTGCCAGCAGTTTTGGGGACACCAAAAACATTCAGTACTTC. The chain uses TRBV27 and TRBJ2-4; weak D call: TRBD1 (6 bases). Deletions cut 3 bases from V and 2 bases from J, with 8 bases between. Germline V gene sequence: CDR1 MNHEY, CDR2 SMNVEV (reference sequence). The length of the CDR3 is 14 residues.

The chain is built from TRBV27 and TRBJ2-7; 9 positions match TRBD1. With V trimmed by 5 bases and J by 6 bases, 5 bases remained unmatched. The CDR3 has 13 residues. The germline CDR1 and CDR2 sequences are MNHEY and SMNVEV (reference sequence). CDR3 loop: CASSPDRGGEQYF. The DNA for the CDR3 is TGTGCCAGCAGTCCGGACAGGGGCGGCGAGCAGTACTTC.

The CDR3: CAILRRADQFF. In DNA, the CDR3 is TGTGCCATCCTTAGACGAGCGGACCAGTTCTTC. The chain links TRBV2 to TRBJ2-1, with D maybe TRBD2 (5 bases). Germline lookup yields CDR1 SNHLY and CDR2 FYNNEI. The V end lost 10 bases, the J end lost 13 bases, and 17 bases lay between the germline ends. The CDR3 contains 11 residues.

As for this clone: The junction departs from germline at one end; a sequencing error may be responsible. The rearrangement uses TRBV7-9 and TRBJ1-4; 7 nucleotides agree with TRBD1. Germline CDR1 reads SEHNR; CDR2 reads FQNEAQ (reference sequence). This CDR3 region has 16 residues. The CDR3 region is CSSSLKAQGSGGKLFF. The CDR3, as DNA: TGTTCCAGCAGCTTAAAGGCACAGGGGTCAGGGGGAAAACTGTTTTTT.

This clone was detected only a few times. This rearrangement joins TRBV13 to TRBJ2-7, with 7 bases identical to TRBD2. Looked up from germline, CDR1 is PRHDT and CDR2 is FYEKMQ (reference sequence). This CDR3 comprises 14 residues. The junction had 10 bases not matched to a gene; V was cut back by 4 bases and J by 7 bases. In nucleotides, the CDR3 is TGTGCCAGCAGCTACCGACCTAGCGGCGGAGAGCAGTACTTC. Its protein is CASSYRPSGGEQYF.

V is TRBV7-3 and J is TRBJ2-7; 7 bases are shared with TRBD2. Germline lookup yields CDR1 SGHTA and CDR2 FQGTGA. After removal of 5 bases from V and 4 bases from J, the junction contained 14 bases not matched to a gene. This CDR3 comprises 16 residues. The CDR3 region has the DNA TGTGCCAGCAGCCCCAATGGGTTTAGGGAGGGTTACGAGCAGTACTTC. The encoded protein is CASSPNGFREGYEQYF.

The chain uses TRBV19 and TRBJ2-1, with 15 bases fitting TRBD2. The CDR3 sequence is 17 residues long. The V and J ends lost 3 bases and 8 bases, in that order; junction bases with no gene match: 8. Germline CDR1 LNHDA, CDR2 SQIVND (reference sequence). The CDR3 nucleotides read TGTGCCAGTAGTATCCTCGGACTAGCGGGAGGGAAGTATGAGCAGTTCTTC. Translation gives CASSILGLAGGKYEQFF.

V gene TRBV25-1 combines with J gene TRBJ1-5; 7 bases align to TRBD1. V was clipped by 5 bases and J by 5 bases; unmatched bases: 3. The CDR3 has 13 residues. Germline-derived CDR1 and CDR2 are MGHDK and SYGVNS. The CDR3 DNA is TGTGCCAGCAGTTGGGACAGCTATCAGCCCCAGCATTTT. It encodes CASSWDSYQPQHF.

This clone has only a few counts. The gene calls are TRBV6-5 and TRBJ2-6; D unclear. In germline, CDR1 is MNHEY, CDR2 SVGAGI. Trimming stripped 7 bases from V and 2 bases from J, with 12 bases between. This CDR3 has 15 residues. CDR3 in DNA: TGTGCCAGCACCAGAGGTTCTGCTGGGGCCAACGTCCTGACTTTC. This sequence encodes CASTRGSAGANVLTF.